This entry is about one T cell receptor beta chain. Its antigen is currently unknown. The entry originates in a study of T cell responses to AZD1222 COVID-19 vaccine. Turning to the study itself: Combined were second doses at about 4 or about 12 weeks.

Some clones are missing from TCRdb's copy, which holds only in-frame ones; the method was immunoSEQ multiplex PCR. The sample holds around 95,000 clones, roughly 91% seen once. The study's findings and limits: White British ancestry dominated among donors, who included more females, and clonal diversity was possibly underestimated. Spike-wide vaccine-associated CD4 TCRs dominated at 160-218 and 743-854. Variant regions that are unmutated are reportedly the target of nearly half of spike-specific TCRs.

CDR1 is GTSNPN, CDR2 SVGIG, per germline (reference sequence). V lost 2 bases to trimming and J lost 13 bases, with 15 bases between them. This CDR3 has 12 amino acids. The chain employs TRBV30 and TRBJ1-3; D is uncertain. This clonotype was obtained from an adult in good health. The sequenced sample was peripheral blood, obtained on day 0 of AZD1222 vaccination. CDR3 in DNA: TGTGCCTGGAGTCCTGGAATAAGAGCGATATATTTT. Its translation is CAWSPGIRAIYF.